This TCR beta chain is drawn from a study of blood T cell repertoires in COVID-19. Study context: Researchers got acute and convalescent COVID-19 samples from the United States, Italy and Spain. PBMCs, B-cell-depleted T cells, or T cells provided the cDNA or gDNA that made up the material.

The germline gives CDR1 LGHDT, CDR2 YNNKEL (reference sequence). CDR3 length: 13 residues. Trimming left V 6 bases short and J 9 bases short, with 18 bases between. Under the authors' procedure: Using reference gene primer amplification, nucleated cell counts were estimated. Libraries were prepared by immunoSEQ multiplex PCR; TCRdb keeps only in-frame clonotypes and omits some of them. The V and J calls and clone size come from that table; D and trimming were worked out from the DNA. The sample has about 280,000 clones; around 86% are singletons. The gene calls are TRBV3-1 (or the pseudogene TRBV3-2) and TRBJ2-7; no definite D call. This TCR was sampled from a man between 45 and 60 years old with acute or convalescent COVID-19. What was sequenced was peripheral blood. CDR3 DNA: TGTGCCAGCAGTCAGGCCGCCCCGGTGGGGCAGTACTTC. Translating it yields CASSQAAPVGQYF.